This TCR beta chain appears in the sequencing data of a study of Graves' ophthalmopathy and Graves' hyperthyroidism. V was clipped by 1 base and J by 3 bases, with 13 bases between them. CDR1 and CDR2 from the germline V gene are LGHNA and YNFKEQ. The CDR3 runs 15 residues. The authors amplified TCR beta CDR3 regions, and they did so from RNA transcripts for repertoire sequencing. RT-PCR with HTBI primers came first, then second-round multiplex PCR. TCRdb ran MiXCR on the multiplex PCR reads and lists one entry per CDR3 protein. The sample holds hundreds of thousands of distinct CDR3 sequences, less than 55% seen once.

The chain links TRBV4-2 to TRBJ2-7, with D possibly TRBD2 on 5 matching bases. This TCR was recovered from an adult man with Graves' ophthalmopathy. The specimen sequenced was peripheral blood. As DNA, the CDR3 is TGTGCCAGCAGCCAAGGGTCGGGAAACTACTACGAGCAGTACTTC. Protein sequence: CASSQGSGNYYEQYF.